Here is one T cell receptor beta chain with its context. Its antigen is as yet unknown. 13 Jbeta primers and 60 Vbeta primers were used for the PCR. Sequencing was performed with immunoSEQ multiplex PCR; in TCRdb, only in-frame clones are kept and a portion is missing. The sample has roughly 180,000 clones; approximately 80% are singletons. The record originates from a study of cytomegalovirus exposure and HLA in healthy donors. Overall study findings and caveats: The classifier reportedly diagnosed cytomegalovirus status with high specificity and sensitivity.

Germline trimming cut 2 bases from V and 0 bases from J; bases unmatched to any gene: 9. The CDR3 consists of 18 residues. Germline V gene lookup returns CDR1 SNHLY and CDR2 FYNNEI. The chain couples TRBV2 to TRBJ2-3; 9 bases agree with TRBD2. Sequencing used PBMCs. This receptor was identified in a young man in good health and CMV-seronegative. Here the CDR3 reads CASSESRLAGSSTDTQYF. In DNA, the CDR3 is TGTGCCAGCAGTGAAAGTCGGCTAGCGGGATCTAGCACAGATACGCAGTATTTT.